This T cell receptor beta chain was documented in a study of T cell changes during pregnancy in multiple sclerosis. The data were produced by immunoSEQ multiplex PCR, yet TCRdb's version contains in-frame clones alone and is incomplete. This sample has 25,000 to 40,000 clones; about 89% occur once, and the top ten carry around 6.8%. V lost 4 bases, J lost 3 bases, and 6 bases stayed unmatched. CDR1 and CDR2 (germline): SGHKS, YYEKEE (reference sequence). The CDR3 extends over 15 amino acids. The sample consisted of CD8+ T cells from peripheral blood mononuclear cells, taken in the second trimester of pregnancy. The chain combines TRBV5-5 with TRBJ2-7, with 11 bases that match TRBD2. The receptor was isolated from a female donor with multiple sclerosis, enrolled in a pregnancy study. The CDR3 DNA is TGTGCCAGCAGCGCCGTAGCGGGAGGGTACTACGAGCAGTACTTC. Residues: CASSAVAGGYYEQYF. Full variable domain (missing parts from reference TRBV5-5 and TRBJ2-7): DAGVTQSPTHLIKTRGQQVTLRCSPISGHKSVSWYQQVLGQGPQFIFQYYEKEERGRGNFPDRFSARQFPNYSSELNVNALLLGDSALYLCASSAVAGGYYEQYFGPGTRLTVT.